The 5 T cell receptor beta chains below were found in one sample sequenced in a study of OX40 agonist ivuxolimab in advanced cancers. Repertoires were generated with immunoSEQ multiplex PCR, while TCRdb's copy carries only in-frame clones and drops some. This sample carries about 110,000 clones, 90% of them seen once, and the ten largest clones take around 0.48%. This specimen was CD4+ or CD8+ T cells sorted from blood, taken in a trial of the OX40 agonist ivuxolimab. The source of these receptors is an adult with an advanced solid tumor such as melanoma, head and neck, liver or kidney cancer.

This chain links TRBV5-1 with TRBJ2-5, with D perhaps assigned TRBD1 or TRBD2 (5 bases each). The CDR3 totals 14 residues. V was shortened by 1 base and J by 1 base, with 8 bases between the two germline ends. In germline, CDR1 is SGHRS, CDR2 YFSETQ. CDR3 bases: TGCGCCAGCAGCTTGCTGGGGGTCCAAGAGACCCAGTACTTC. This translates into CASSLLGVQETQYF.

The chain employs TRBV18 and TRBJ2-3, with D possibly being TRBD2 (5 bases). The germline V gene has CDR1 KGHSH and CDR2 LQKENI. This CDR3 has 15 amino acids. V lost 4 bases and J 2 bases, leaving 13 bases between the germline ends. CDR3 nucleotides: TGTGCCAGCTCACTAACGGGGATGCTCACAGATACGCAGTATTTT. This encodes CASSLTGMLTDTQYF.

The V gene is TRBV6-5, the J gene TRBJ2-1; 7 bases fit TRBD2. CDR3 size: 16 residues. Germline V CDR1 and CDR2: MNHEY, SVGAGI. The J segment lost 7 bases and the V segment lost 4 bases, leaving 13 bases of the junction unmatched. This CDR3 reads CASSSPSGAFGNEQFF. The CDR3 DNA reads TGTGCCAGCAGTTCCCCCAGCGGGGCTTTCGGGAATGAGCAGTTCTTC.

CDR3 DNA: TGTGCCAGCAGTTCCCCAGGGGGTGGGAACACTGAAGCTTTCTTT. Translation gives CASSSPGGGNTEAFF. This sequence joins TRBV28 and TRBJ1-1; 7 bases are shared with TRBD1. The germline V gene encodes CDR1 MDHEN and CDR2 SYDVKM. The CDR3 contains 15 residues. V shed 4 bases and J 1 base; nucleotides not matched to a gene: 6.

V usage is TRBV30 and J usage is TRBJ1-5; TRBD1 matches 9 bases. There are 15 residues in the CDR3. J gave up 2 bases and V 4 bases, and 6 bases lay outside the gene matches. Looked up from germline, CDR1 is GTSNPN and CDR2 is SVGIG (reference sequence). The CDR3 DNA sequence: TGTGCCTGGACACAGGGGGCGGGAGGCAATCAGCCCCAGCATTTT. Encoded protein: CAWTQGAGGNQPQHF.